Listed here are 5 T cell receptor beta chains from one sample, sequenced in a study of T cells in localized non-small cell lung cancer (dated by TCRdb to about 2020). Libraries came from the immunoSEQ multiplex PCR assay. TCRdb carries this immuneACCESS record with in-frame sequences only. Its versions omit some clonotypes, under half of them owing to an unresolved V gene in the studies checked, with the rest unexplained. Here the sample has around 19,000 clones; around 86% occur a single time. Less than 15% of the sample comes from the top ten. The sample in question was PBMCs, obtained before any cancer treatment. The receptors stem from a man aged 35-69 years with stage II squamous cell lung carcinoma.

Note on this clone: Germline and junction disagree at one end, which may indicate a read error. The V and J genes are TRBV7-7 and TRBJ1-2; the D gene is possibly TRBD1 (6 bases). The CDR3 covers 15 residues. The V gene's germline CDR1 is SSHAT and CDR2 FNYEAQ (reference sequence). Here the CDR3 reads CASSSKGGGPYGYTF. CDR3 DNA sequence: TGTGCTAGCAGCTCCAAGGGTGGGGGCCCATATGGCTACACCTTC.

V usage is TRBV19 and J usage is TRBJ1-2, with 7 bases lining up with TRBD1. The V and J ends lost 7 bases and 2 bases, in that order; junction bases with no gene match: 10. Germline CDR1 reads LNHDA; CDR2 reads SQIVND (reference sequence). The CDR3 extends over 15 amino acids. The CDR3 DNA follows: TGTGCCAGTACCCCGCAAGGGGGCATAAACTATGGCTACACCTTC. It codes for CASTPQGGINYGYTF.

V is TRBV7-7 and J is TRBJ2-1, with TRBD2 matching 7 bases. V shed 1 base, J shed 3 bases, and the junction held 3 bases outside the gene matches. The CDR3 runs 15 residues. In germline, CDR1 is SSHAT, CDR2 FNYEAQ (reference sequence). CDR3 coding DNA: TGTGCCAGCAGCTTAGGGCTAGCGGACTACAATGAGCAGTTCTTC. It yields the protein CASSLGLADYNEQFF.

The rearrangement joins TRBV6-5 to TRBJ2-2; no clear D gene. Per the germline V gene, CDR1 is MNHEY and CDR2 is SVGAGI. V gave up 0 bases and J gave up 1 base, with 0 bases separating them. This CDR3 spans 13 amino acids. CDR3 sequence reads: CASSYSNTGELFF. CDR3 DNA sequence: TGTGCCAGCAGTTACTCGAACACCGGGGAGCTGTTTTTT.

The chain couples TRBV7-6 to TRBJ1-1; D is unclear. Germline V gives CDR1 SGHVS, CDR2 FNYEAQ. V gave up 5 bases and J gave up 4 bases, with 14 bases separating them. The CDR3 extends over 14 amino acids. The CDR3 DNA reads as TGTGCCAGCAGCCTAACCAGGAGGGCCACTGAAGCTTTCTTT. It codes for CASSLTRRATEAFF.